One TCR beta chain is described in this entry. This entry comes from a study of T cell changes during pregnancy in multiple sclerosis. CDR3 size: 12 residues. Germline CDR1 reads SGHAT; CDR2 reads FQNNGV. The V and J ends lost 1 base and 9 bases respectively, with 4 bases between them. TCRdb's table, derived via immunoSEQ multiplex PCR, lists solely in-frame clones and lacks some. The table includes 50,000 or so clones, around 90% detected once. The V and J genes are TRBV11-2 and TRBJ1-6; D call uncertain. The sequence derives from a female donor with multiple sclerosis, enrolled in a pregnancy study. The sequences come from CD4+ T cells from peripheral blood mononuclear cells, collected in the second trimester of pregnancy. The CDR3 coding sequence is TGTGCCAGCAGCTTAGGGAGTTCACCCCTCCACTTT. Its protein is CASSLGSSPLHF.